The next 11 T cell receptor beta chains were all read from a single sample in a study of regulatory T cells in long-lasting Graves disease. Specified time point: persistent/refractory GD, antithyroid drugs over 5 years with positive TRAb. RNA from PBMCs was the source of the TCR library. CDR3-region Arm-PCR and iRepertoire HTBI primers produced the TCR beta libraries. TCRdb re-analysed the multiplex PCR reads in MiXCR, keeping a single row per CDR3 protein. The table has hundreds of thousands of distinct CDR3 sequences, 20% to 25% seen once. The sample consisted of peripheral blood mononuclear cells (PBMCs), taken when the disease was refractory, from a patient treated with antithyroid drugs. These receptor sequences come from a female donor with Graves disease.

Only a few counts were recorded for this clonotype. The rearrangement links TRBV15 to TRBJ1-1; possibly TRBD1 for D (5 bases). With 8 bases removed from V and 1 base from J, the gap between germline ends came to 11 bases. The germline V gene has CDR1 LNHNV and CDR2 YYDKDF (reference sequence). CDR3 size: 13 residues. The CDR3 region has the DNA TGTGCCACCGCGAAGGGGTGGAACACTGAAGCTTTCTTT. It specifies CATAKGWNTEAFF.

In regard to this clonotype: This sequence may be a read error, since a much larger clone differs from it by one base. V usage is TRBV30 and J usage is TRBJ1-2; the D is unclear. The CDR3 contains 10 residues. The V and J ends lost 1 base and 13 bases respectively, with 10 bases between them. CDR1 is GTSNPN and CDR2 is SVGIG in the germline V gene (reference sequence). CDR3 sequence: CAWSGPPLTF. The CDR3 nucleotides are TGTGCCTGGAGTGGGCCGCCCCTCACCTTC.

This clonotype was detected only a few times. This sequence joins TRBV19 and TRBJ2-4, with TRBD2 identical over 8 bases. This CDR3 spans 15 amino acids. Germline V gene sequence: CDR1 LNHDA, CDR2 SQIVND (reference sequence). After removal of 0 bases from V and 4 bases from J, the junction contained 2 bases not matched to a gene. The CDR3 loop is CASSIDREGKNIQYF. CDR3 bases: TGTGCCAGTAGTATAGATCGGGAGGGGAAAAACATTCAGTACTTC.

This chain links TRBV28 with TRBJ2-3; possible D gene TRBD1, 7 bases. V shed 6 bases and J shed 1 base, with 14 bases lying between them. Per the germline V gene, CDR1 is MDHEN and CDR2 is SYDVKM. The CDR3 spans 15 residues. The CDR3 nucleotides read TGTGCCAGCAGGCCTACAGGGGAGGGCACAGATACGCAGTATTTT. It encodes CASRPTGEGTDTQYF.

In its sample, this clonotype was seen many times. The rearrangement links TRBV7-9 to TRBJ1-1, with 8 bases matching TRBD1. V dropped 0 bases and J dropped 3; count of bases not matched to a gene: 15. Germline V gene lookup returns CDR1 SEHNR and CDR2 FQNEAQ (reference sequence). The CDR3 is made up of 19 amino acids. The CDR3 here is CASSLALRQGFGAHTEAFF. The DNA of the CDR3 is TGTGCCAGCAGCTTAGCGTTGAGACAGGGGTTTGGGGCTCACACTGAAGCTTTCTTT.

The table lists this clonotype with a few counts. The rearrangement links TRBV19 to TRBJ2-2; no clear D. This CDR3 comprises 14 residues. Deletions cut 3 bases from V and 5 bases from J, with 10 bases between. CDR1 LNHDA and CDR2 SQIVND come from the germline V gene (reference sequence). The CDR3 reads CASSIFRQTGELFF. The CDR3 DNA reads as TGTGCCAGTAGTATTTTCCGACAAACCGGGGAGCTGTTTTTT.

This clonotype has at least ten counts. This chain connects TRBV28 to TRBJ2-5; 9 nucleotides agree with TRBD1. CDR1 and CDR2 from the germline V gene are MDHEN and SYDVKM. Trimming at V came to 7 bases and at J to 2 bases, leaving 5 bases not matched to a gene. CDR3 length: 14 residues. CDR3 coding DNA: TGTGCCAGCAATTGGGACAGGGAGCAAGAGACCCAGTACTTC. Residues: CASNWDREQETQYF. The whole variable domain, filled in from reference TRBV28 and TRBJ2-5, reads DVKVTQSSRYLVKRTGEKVFLECVQDMDHENMFWYRQDPGLGLRLIYFSYDVKMKEKGDIPEGYSVSREKKERFSLILESASTNQTSMYLCASNWDREQETQYFGPGTRLLVL.

The chain combines TRBV19 with TRBJ2-5; 7 bases fit TRBD2. TRBJ2-4 explains the end of the DNA better; the J call may be wrong. There are 13 residues in the CDR3. Germline CDR1 and CDR2: LNHDA and SQIVND (reference sequence). The CDR3 sequence is CASSRRAGDIQYF. The CDR3, as DNA: TGTGCCAGTAGTCGACGGGCGGGAGACATTCAGTACTTC.

At least ten counts were recorded for this clonotype. The chain combines TRBV5-1 with TRBJ1-5, with a possible D match to TRBD1 (5 bases). CDR3 length: 15 amino acids. Between the trimmed V and J ends, which lost 1 base and 0 bases, there was a span of 8 bases. CDR1 and CDR2 (germline): SGHRS, YFSETQ. The CDR3 sequence is CASSLSGDSNQPQHF. CDR3 coding DNA: TGCGCCAGCAGCTTGTCGGGGGATAGCAATCAGCCCCAGCATTTT.

V gene TRBV19 combines with J gene TRBJ1-5; unclear D gene. V shed 3 bases and J shed 3 bases, with 12 bases lying between them. This CDR3 has 15 amino acids. Germline CDR1 and CDR2: LNHDA and SQIVND (reference sequence). CDR3 DNA: TGTGCCAGTAGTATGTCTCCAGGCCCCAATCAGCCCCAGCATTTT. This gives the protein CASSMSPGPNQPQHF.

The chain couples TRBV5-1 to TRBJ2-7; a possible D gene is TRBD1 (6 bases). V was trimmed by 2 bases and J by 4 bases, leaving 16 bases between them. This CDR3 comprises 15 residues. Germline V lookup: CDR1 SGHRS, CDR2 YFSETQ. The CDR3, as DNA: TGCGCCAGCAGCTTTGATACAGGGCCGGTGTACGAGCAGTACTTC. Translation gives CASSFDTGPVYEQYF.